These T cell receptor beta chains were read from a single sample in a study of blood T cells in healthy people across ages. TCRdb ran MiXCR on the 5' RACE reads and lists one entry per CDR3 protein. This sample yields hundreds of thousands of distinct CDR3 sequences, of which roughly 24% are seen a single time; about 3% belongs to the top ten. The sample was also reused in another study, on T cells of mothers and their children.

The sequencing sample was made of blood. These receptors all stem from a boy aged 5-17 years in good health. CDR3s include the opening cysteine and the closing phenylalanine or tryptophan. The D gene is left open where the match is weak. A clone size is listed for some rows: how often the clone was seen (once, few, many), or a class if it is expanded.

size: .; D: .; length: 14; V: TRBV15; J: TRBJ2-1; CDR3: CATSTGHPYNEQFF
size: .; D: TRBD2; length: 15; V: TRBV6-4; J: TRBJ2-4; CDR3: CASSHKGLAVNIQYF
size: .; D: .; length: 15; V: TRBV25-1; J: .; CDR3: CASSPPGAGRVEQYF
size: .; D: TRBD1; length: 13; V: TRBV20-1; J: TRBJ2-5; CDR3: CSAPRQGQETQYF
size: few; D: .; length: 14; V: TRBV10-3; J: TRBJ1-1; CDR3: CAISEEGGNTEAFF
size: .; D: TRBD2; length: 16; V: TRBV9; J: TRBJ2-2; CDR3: CASSVGVGGATGELFF
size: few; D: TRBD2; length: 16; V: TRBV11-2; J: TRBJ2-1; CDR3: CASSLGLAGMNNEQFF
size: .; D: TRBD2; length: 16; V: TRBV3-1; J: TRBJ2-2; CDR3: CASSKVGRVNTGELFF
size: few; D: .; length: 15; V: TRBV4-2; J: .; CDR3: CASSAEGGRIYEQYF
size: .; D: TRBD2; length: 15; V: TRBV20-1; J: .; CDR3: CSARGLAGDSYEQYF
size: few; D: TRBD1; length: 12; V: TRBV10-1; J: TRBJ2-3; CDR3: CASSGDRNTQYF
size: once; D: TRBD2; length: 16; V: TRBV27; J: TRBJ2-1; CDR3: CASSLITSGGSNEQFF
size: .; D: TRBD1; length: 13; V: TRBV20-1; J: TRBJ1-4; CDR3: CSALTGGNEKLFF
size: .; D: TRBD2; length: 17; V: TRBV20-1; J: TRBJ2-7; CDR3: CSARDISGGSSGYEQYF
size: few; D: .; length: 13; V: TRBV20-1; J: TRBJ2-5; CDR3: CSARDRGAETQYF
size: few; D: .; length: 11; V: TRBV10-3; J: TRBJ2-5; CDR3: CAIRSQETQYF
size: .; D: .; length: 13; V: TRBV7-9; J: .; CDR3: CASSPENSYEQYF
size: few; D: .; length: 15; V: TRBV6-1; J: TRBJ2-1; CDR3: CASSESLGQGAEQFF
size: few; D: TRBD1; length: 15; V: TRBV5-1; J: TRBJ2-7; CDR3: CASSGTGAITYEQYF
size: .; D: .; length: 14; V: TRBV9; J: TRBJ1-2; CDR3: CASSVTGDDYGYTF
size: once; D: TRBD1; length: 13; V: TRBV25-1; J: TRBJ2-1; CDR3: CASIRQGDNEQFF
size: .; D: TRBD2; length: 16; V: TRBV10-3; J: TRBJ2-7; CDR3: CAISDGAGGVYNEQYF
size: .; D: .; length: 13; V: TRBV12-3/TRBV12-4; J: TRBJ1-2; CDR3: CANRRTLRGRYTF
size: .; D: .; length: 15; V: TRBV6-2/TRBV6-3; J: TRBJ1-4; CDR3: CASSYSPGANEKLFF
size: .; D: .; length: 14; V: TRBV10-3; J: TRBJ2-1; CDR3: CAISGGSGYNEQFF
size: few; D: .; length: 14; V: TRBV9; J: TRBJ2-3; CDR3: CASSVRGGADTQYF
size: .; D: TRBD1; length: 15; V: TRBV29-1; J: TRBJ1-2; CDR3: CSVEGMGTGANGYTF
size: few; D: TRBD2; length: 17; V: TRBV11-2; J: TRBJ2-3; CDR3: CASGTRSSGVYTDTQYF
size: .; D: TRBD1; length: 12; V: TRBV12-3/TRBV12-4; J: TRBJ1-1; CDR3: CASSLQGAGAFF
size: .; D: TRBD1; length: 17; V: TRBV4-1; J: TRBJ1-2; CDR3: CASSQEERTGHTYGYTF
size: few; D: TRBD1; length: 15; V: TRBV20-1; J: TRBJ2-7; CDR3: CSAPGQGNLRNEQYF
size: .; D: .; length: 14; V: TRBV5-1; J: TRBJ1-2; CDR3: CASSLELGDYGYTF
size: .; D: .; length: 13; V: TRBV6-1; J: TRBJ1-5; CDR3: CASTMARLQPQHF
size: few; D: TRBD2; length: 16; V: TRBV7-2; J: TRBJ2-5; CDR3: CASSPSGLAGWETQYF
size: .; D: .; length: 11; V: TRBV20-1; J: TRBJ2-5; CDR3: CSASSGETQYF
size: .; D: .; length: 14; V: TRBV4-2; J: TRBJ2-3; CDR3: CASSQDRSTDTQYF
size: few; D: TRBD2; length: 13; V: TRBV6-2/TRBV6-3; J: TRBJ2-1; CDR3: CASLAGEVNEQFF
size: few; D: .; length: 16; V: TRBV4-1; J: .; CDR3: CASSQDSGDRVDEQYF
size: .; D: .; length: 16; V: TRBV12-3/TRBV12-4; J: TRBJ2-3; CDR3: CASSLSVSIPGDTQYF
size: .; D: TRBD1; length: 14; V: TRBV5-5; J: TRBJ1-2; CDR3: CASSLDRGRDGYTF
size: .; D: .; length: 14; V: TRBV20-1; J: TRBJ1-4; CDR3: CSARGLGEMEKLFF
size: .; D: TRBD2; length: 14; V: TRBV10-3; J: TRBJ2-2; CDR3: CAIRASGGPGELFF